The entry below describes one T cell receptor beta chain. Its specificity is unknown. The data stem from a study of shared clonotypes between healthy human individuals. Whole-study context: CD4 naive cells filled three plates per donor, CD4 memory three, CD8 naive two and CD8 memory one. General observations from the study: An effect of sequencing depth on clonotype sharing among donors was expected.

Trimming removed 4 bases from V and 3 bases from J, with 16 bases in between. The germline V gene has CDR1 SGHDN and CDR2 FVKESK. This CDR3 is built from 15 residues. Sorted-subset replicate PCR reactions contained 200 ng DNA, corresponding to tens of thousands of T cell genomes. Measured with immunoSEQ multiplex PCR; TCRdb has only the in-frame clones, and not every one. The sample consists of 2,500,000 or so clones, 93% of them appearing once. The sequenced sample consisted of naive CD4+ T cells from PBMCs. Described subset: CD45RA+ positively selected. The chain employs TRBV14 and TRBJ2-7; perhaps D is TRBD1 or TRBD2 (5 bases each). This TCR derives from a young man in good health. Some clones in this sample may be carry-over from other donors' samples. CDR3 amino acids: CASSPPGTVVYEQYF. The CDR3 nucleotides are TGTGCCAGCAGCCCACCTGGGACGGTAGTCTACGAGCAGTACTTC. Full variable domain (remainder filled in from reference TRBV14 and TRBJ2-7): EAGVTQFPSHSVIEKGQTVTLRCDPISGHDNLYWYRRVMGKEIKFLLHFVKESKQDESGMPNNRFLAERTGGTYSTLKVQPAELEDSGVYFCASSPPGTVVYEQYFGPGTRLTVT.